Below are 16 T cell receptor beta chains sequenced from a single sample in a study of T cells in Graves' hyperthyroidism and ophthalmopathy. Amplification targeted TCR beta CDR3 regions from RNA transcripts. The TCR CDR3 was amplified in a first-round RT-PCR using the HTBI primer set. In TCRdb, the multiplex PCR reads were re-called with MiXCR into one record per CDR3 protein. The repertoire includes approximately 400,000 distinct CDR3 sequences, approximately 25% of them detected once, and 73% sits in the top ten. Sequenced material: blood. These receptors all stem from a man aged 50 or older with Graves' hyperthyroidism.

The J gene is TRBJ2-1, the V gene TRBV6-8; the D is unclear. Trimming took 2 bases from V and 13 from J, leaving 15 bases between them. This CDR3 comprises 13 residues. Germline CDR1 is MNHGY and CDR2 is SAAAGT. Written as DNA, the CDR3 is TGTGCCAGCAGTTACCGATGGTTGGGCAGTCAGTTCTTC. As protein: CASSYRWLGSQFF.

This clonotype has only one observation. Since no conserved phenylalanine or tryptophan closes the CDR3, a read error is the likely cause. The CDR3 coding sequence is TGCGCCAGCAGCTCCGCGACACTAAGCTCTGGAAACACCATATATTCT. This gives the protein CASSSATLSSGNTIYS. J is TRBJ1-3 and V is TRBV5-1, with D unclear. This CDR3 has 16 residues. Per the germline V gene, CDR1 is SGHRS and CDR2 is YFSETQ. Trimming took 3 bases from V and 0 from J, leaving 13 bases between them.

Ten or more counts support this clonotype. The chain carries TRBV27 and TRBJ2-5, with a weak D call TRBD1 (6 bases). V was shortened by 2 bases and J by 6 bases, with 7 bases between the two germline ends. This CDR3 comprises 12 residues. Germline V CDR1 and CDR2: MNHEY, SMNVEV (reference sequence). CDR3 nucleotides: TGTGCCAGCAGTTTAACAGGGCAGACCCAGTACTTC. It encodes CASSLTGQTQYF.

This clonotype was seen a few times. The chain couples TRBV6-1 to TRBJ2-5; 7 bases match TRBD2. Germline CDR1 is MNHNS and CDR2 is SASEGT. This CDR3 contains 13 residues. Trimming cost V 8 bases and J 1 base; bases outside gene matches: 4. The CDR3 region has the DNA TGTGCCAGCCGGGGGGATAGCCAAGAGACCCAGTACTTC. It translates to CASRGDSQETQYF.

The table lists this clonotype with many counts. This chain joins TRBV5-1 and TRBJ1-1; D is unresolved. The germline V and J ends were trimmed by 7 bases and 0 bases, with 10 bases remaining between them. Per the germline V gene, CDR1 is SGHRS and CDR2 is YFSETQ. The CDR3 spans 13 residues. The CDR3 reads CASVRELNTEAFF. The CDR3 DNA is TGCGCCAGCGTCCGGGAGTTGAACACTGAAGCTTTCTTT.

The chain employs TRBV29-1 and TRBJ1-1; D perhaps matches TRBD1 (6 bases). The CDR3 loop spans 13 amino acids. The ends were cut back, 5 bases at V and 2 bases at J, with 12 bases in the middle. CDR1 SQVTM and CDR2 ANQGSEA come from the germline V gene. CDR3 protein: CSVLDRINTEAFF. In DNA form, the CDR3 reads TGCAGCGTTCTGGACAGAATAAACACTGAAGCTTTCTTT.

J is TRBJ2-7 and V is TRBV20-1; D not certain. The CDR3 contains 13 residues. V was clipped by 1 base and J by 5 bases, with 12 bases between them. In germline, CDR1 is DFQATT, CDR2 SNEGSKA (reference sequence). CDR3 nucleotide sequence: TGCAGTGCTAGAGTGAATAGCAACGACGAGCAGTACTTC. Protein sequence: CSARVNSNDEQYF.

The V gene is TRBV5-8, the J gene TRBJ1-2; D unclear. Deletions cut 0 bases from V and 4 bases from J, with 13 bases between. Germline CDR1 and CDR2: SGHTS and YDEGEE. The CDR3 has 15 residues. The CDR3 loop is CASSLVTSNLYGYTF. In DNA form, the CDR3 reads TGTGCCAGCAGCTTGGTGACCTCTAACCTCTATGGCTACACCTTC.

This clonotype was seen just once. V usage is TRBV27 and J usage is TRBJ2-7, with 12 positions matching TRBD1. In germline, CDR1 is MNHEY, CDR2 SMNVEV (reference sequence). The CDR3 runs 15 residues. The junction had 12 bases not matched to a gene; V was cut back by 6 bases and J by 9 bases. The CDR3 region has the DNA TGTGCCAGCAGGACATACCGGGACAGGGGGCTGGTGCAGTACTTC. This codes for CASRTYRDRGLVQYF.

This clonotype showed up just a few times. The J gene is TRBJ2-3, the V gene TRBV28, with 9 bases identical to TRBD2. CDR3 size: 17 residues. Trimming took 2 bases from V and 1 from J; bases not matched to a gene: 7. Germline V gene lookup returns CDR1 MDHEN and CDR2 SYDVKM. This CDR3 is CASSLGLAPPRTDTQYF. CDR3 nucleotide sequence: TGTGCCAGCAGTTTAGGACTAGCGCCTCCGCGCACAGATACGCAGTATTTT.

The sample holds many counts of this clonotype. The CDR3: CASSLRPSGSYEQYF. The CDR3 DNA is TGTGCCAGCAGCTTACGCCCGTCTGGGAGCTACGAGCAGTACTTC. The chain links TRBV11-3 to TRBJ2-7; a weak D match, TRBD2 (5 bases). The V gene lost 2 bases and the J gene lost 3 bases, with 14 bases spanning the gap. CDR1 and CDR2 from the germline V gene are SGHNT and YENEEA. The CDR3 sequence is 15 residues long.

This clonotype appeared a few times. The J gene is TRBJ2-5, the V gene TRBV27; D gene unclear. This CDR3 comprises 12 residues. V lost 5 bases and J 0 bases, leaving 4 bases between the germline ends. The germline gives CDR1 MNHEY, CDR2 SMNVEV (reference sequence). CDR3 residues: CASSRYQETQYF. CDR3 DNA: TGTGCCAGCAGTCGTTACCAAGAGACCCAGTACTTC.

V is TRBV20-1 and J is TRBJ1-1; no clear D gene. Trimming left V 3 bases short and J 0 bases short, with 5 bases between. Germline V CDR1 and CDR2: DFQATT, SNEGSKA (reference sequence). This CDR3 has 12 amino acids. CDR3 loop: CSASKLNTEAFF. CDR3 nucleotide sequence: TGCAGTGCTAGCAAGTTGAACACTGAAGCTTTCTTT.

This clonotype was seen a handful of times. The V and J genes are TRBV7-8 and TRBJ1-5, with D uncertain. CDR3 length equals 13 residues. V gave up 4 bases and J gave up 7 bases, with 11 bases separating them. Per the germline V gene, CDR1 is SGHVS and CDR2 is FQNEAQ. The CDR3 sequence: CASSSERSQPQHF. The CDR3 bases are TGTGCCAGCAGCTCCGAGAGGAGCCAGCCCCAGCATTTT.

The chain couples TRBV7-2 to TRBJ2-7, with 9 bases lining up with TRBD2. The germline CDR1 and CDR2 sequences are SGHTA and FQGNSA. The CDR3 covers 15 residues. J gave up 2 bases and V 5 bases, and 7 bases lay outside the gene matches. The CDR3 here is CASSAGSGRPYEQYF. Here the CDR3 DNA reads TGTGCCAGCAGCGCGGGTAGCGGGAGACCCTACGAGCAGTACTTC.

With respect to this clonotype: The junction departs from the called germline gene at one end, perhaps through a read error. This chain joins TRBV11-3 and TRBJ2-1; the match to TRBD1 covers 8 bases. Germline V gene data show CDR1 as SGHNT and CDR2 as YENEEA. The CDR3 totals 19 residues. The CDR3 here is CASSLKEKVLRTGSTERFF. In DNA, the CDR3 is TGTGCCAGCAGCTTAAAGGAGAAGGTTTTAAGGACAGGGTCGACGGAGCGGTTCTTC.